This passage covers 32 T cell receptor beta chains from one sample sequenced in a study of blood T cell repertoires in COVID-19. The repertoire was sequenced with immunoSEQ multiplex PCR; TCRdb's copy has only in-frame clones and lacks some. The data show roughly 700,000 clones, 80% to 90% seen once. Sequencing used peripheral blood. The source is a woman under 30 with acute or convalescent COVID-19.

The chain combines TRBV7-9 with TRBJ2-4; D possibly corresponds to TRBD2 (6 bases). V was cut by 1 base and J by 7 bases, with 11 bases left in between. From germline, CDR1 is SEHNR and CDR2 FQNEAQ (reference sequence). This CDR3 comprises 14 residues. The CDR3 sequence is CASSLVEGWNIQYF. In DNA form, the CDR3 reads TGTGCCAGCAGCTTAGTGGAGGGTTGGAACATTCAGTACTTC.

This sequence joins TRBV14 and TRBJ2-3; 8 bases are shared with TRBD1. Trimming removed 4 bases from V and 7 bases from J; junction bases left unmatched: 4. There are 13 residues in the CDR3. Germline-derived CDR1 and CDR2 are SGHDN and FVKESK. CDR3 in amino acids: CASSPWTGNTQYF. DNA for the CDR3: TGTGCCAGCAGCCCATGGACAGGGAATACGCAGTATTTT.

V and J are TRBV7-8 and TRBJ1-1; D is unresolved. The germline gives CDR1 SGHVS, CDR2 FQNEAQ. This CDR3 is 15 amino acids long. V was clipped by 5 bases and J by 0 bases, with 13 bases between them. The CDR3 DNA reads as TGTGCCAGCAGCACCCAAGGAGGGTTGAACACTGAAGCTTTCTTT. It translates to CASSTQGGLNTEAFF.

In its sample, this clone was seen a few times. The rearrangement joins TRBV12-3 or TRBV12-4 to TRBJ1-2, with D perhaps TRBD1 (6 bases). The CDR3 contains 13 residues. The ends were cut back, 7 bases at V and 4 bases at J, with 13 bases in the middle. CDR3 in DNA: TGTGCCAGCACCCCAGGGACATCCTATGGCTACACCTTC. It codes for CASTPGTSYGYTF.

The rearrangement joins TRBV6-5 to TRBJ2-7, with 7 nucleotides matching TRBD1. CDR1 is MNHEY, CDR2 SVGAGI, per germline. The CDR3 extends over 14 amino acids. With 0 bases clipped from V and 4 bases from J, the junction kept 3 bases outside the gene matches. The CDR3 DNA sequence: TGTGCCAGCAGTTACTCGTACAGGGGTTACGAGCAGTACTTC. Residues: CASSYSYRGYEQYF.

The rearrangement uses TRBV12-3 or TRBV12-4 and TRBJ2-7; D is unresolved. The ends were cut back, 2 bases at V and 2 bases at J, with 7 bases in the middle. CDR3 length equals 13 residues. CDR3 nucleotide sequence: TGTGCCAGCAGTTTAACAAAGACCTACGAGCAGTACTTC. This sequence encodes CASSLTKTYEQYF.

As for this clone: Other nucleotide sequences from this sample produce the same CDR3. V and J are TRBV5-4 and TRBJ1-1; 8 nucleotides line up with TRBD1. Trimming cost V 2 bases and J 4 bases; bases outside gene matches: 4. The CDR3 is 14 residues long. Per the germline V gene, CDR1 is SGHNT and CDR2 is YYREEE (reference sequence). CDR3 sequence: CASSLPGGGTEAFF. CDR3 DNA sequence: TGTGCCAGCAGCTTACCAGGGGGCGGCACTGAAGCTTTCTTT.

V gene TRBV28 combines with J gene TRBJ1-1; D gene ambiguous. Germline V CDR1 and CDR2: MDHEN, SYDVKM. Trimming took 3 bases from V and 1 from J, leaving 9 bases between them. This CDR3 region has 14 residues. CDR3 sequence reads: CASSFLRENTEAFF. DNA for the CDR3: TGTGCCAGCAGTTTTTTGAGGGAGAACACTGAAGCTTTCTTT.

A few counts support this clone. The chain carries TRBV5-1 and TRBJ1-6; 8 nucleotides line up with TRBD1. The CDR3 sequence is 14 residues long. CDR1 is SGHRS, CDR2 YFSETQ, per germline. V lost 1 base to trimming and J lost 10 bases; unmatched junction nucleotides: 4. CDR3 sequence (DNA): TGCGCCAGCAGCTTGACAGGGGGGGACTCACCCCTCCACTTT. This translates into CASSLTGGDSPLHF.

This chain connects TRBV9 to TRBJ1-6, with TRBD1 identical over 8 bases. The CDR3 is 16 amino acids. Trimming at V came to 0 bases and at J to 7 bases, leaving 6 bases not matched to a gene. Germline CDR1 SGDLS, CDR2 YYNGEE. The CDR3 is CASSVGGGQVNSPLHF. In nucleotides, the CDR3 is TGTGCCAGCAGCGTAGGAGGGGGACAGGTGAATTCACCCCTCCACTTT.

In its sample, this clone was seen once. V usage is TRBV12-3 or TRBV12-4 and J usage is TRBJ2-7, with TRBD2 identical over 12 bases. The length of the CDR3 is 13 residues. V lost 10 bases and J lost 4; bases outside the gene matches: 5. The CDR3 is CATRTSGAYEQYF. CDR3 nucleotides: TGTGCCACCCGGACTAGCGGGGCGTACGAGCAGTACTTC.

The J gene is TRBJ2-7, the V gene TRBV5-1, with D hard to call. Trimming pared 5 bases from V and 1 base from J, leaving 10 bases between. The CDR3 sequence is 13 residues long. Per the germline V gene, CDR1 is SGHRS and CDR2 is YFSETQ. CDR3 loop: CASRAARSYEQYF. Here the CDR3 DNA reads TGCGCCAGCAGGGCGGCCCGTTCCTACGAGCAGTACTTC.

This clone was counted once. The V and J genes are TRBV2 and TRBJ1-2, with D perhaps TRBD1 (5 bases). V was shortened by 8 bases and J by 8 bases, with 12 bases between the two germline ends. CDR3 length: 11 residues. The germline CDR1 and CDR2 sequences are SNHLY and FYNNEI. For the CDR3, the DNA is TGTGCCAGCCTGACAGTTGACGGCTACACCTTC. This translates into CASLTVDGYTF.

This sequence joins TRBV6-2 or TRBV6-3 and TRBJ2-4; 7 bases agree with TRBD1. J gave up 6 bases and V 6 bases, and 11 bases lay outside the gene matches. Germline V gene sequence: CDR1 MNHEY, CDR2 SVGEGT. The CDR3 contains 15 residues. CDR3 in DNA: TGTGCCAGCAGCCTCGACAGGGTCGCTCTAAACATTCAGTACTTC. This codes for CASSLDRVALNIQYF.

This chain joins TRBV28 and TRBJ1-1; 7 bases align to TRBD1. Germline V CDR1 and CDR2: MDHEN, SYDVKM. V was clipped by 4 bases and J by 14 bases; unmatched bases: 4. This CDR3 spans 10 amino acids. The CDR3 is CASSSQGRFF. CDR3 bases: TGTGCCAGCAGTTCACAGGGGCGGTTCTTT.

The genes are TRBV19 and TRBJ1-2; TRBD1 aligns across 10 bases. The germline gives CDR1 LNHDA, CDR2 SQIVND (reference sequence). The V segment lost 6 bases and the J segment 2 bases; nucleotides outside the gene matches: 6. The CDR3 is 15 residues long. The CDR3 sequence is CASRTGQGGNYGYTF. The CDR3 DNA reads as TGTGCCAGTAGAACCGGACAGGGGGGCAACTATGGCTACACCTTC.

The CDR3 nucleotides read TGTGCCAGCAGCTTAGATCCCTCCGAGATAGAATACAATGAGCAGTTCTTC. Its translation: CASSLDPSEIEYNEQFF. The chain combines TRBV7-2 with TRBJ2-1, with D uncertain. V lost 1 base and J lost 4, with 17 bases in between. The CDR3 runs 17 residues. Germline CDR1 and CDR2: SGHTA and FQGNSA.

The chain links TRBV5-1 to TRBJ1-2, with 9 bases aligning to TRBD1. V shed 4 bases, J shed 5 bases, and the junction held 3 bases outside the gene matches. Germline CDR1 is SGHRS and CDR2 is YFSETQ. This CDR3 is 13 amino acids long. CDR3: CASSVGQGYGYTF. DNA for the CDR3: TGCGCCAGCAGCGTGGGACAGGGTTATGGCTACACCTTC.

V gene TRBV12-3 or TRBV12-4 combines with J gene TRBJ2-7; D unresolved. Trimming removed 3 bases from V and 2 bases from J, with 8 bases in between. This CDR3 is built from 13 residues. CDR3 residues: CASSLYNPYEQYF. The DNA for the CDR3 is TGTGCCAGCAGTTTGTACAACCCCTACGAGCAGTACTTC.

The genes are TRBV5-5 and TRBJ1-6; 9 bases are a match to TRBD1. The ends lost 4 bases at V and 0 bases at J; junction bases unmatched: 11. CDR3 length equals 19 residues. The V gene's germline CDR1 is SGHKS and CDR2 YYEKEE (reference sequence). CDR3 in DNA: TGTGCCAGCAGCCAACGTGACAGGGGGGTGAGCTCCTATAATTCACCCCTCCACTTT. Its protein product is CASSQRDRGVSSYNSPLHF.

This chain joins TRBV2 and TRBJ2-1; D is ambiguous. The CDR3 consists of 15 residues. Trimming took 3 bases from V and 2 from J, leaving 11 bases between them. Per the germline V gene, CDR1 is SNHLY and CDR2 is FYNNEI. As DNA, the CDR3 is TGTGCCAGCAGTGACCCCGCGAGTACCTACAATGAGCAGTTCTTC. Residues: CASSDPASTYNEQFF.

The sample holds a few counts of this clone. The chain employs TRBV6-5 and TRBJ2-7; perhaps TRBD2 as D (6 bases). The CDR3 sequence is 15 residues long. Deletions cut 0 bases from V and 1 base from J, with 10 bases between. Germline CDR1 MNHEY, CDR2 SVGAGI. CDR3 residues: CASSYSKAGSYEQYF. The DNA for the CDR3 is TGTGCCAGCAGTTACTCGAAGGCGGGATCCTACGAGCAGTACTTC.

The chain carries TRBV6-1 and TRBJ1-2; 10 bases match TRBD1. The CDR3 has 20 residues. V was pared by 4 bases and J by 2 bases, with 19 bases of the junction left unmatched. Germline-derived CDR1 and CDR2 are MNHNS and SASEGT. The CDR3: CASSARLFFGQGESNYGYTF. As DNA, the CDR3 is TGTGCCAGCAGTGCTCGCCTATTCTTTGGACAGGGGGAATCAAACTATGGCTACACCTTC.

The chain uses TRBV7-9 and TRBJ2-3, with D hard to call. This CDR3 is built from 12 residues. Germline V gives CDR1 SEHNR, CDR2 FQNEAQ (reference sequence). V dropped 6 bases and J dropped 9 bases, with 13 bases sitting between them. CDR3 protein: CASSFPLGTQYF. As DNA, the CDR3 is TGTGCCAGCAGTTTTCCACTGGGCACGCAGTATTTT. The variable domain in full, completed from reference TRBV7-9 and TRBJ2-3, reads DTGVSQNPRHKITKRGQNVTFRCDPISEHNRLYWYRQTLGQGPEFLTYFQNEAQLEKSRLLSDRFSAERPKGSFSTLEIQRTEQGDSAMYLCASSFPLGTQYFGPGTRLTVL.

The J gene is TRBJ1-2, the V gene TRBV3-1 (or the pseudogene TRBV3-2); no reliable D call. The V end was cut by 1 base, the J end by 6 bases, with 12 bases between. The germline V gene encodes CDR1 LGHDT and CDR2 YNNKEL (reference sequence). The CDR3 has 14 residues. Written as DNA, the CDR3 is TGTGCCAGCAGCCAAGGAACCGGGGTTCATGGCTACACCTTC. Protein sequence: CASSQGTGVHGYTF.

The chain couples TRBV21-1 to TRBJ1-2; the DNA was not compared with TRBD1, the D call given in the table. TRBV21-1 is marked as a pseudogene. The CDR3 sequence is 16 residues long. CDR3 sequence: CASSKPGTGERYGYTF. The CDR3 region has the DNA TGTGCCAGCAGCAAACCCGGGACAGGGGAACGGTATGGCTACACCTTC.

This clone was recorded only once. Here the CDR3 DNA reads TGTGCCAGCAGTGCCGCAGGGATCGGAAACACCATATATTTT. Translation gives CASSAAGIGNTIYF. This chain links TRBV27 with TRBJ1-3; a possible D gene is TRBD1 (5 bases). This CDR3 region has 14 residues. Germline CDR1 and CDR2: MNHEY and SMNVEV (reference sequence). V lost 5 bases, J lost 4 bases, and 12 bases lay in between.

V usage is TRBV7-9 and J usage is TRBJ1-6; 11 nucleotides line up with TRBD1. After removal of 5 bases from V and 6 bases from J, the junction contained 3 bases not matched to a gene. The CDR3 covers 15 residues. Germline CDR1 SEHNR, CDR2 FQNEAQ (reference sequence). CDR3 nucleotides: TGTGCCAGCAGCCCTGGGACAGGGGGTAATTCACCCCTCCACTTT. Its protein product is CASSPGTGGNSPLHF.

The chain is built from TRBV5-1 and TRBJ2-7; TRBD2 matches at 8 bases. Germline lookup yields CDR1 SGHRS and CDR2 YFSETQ. V lost 4 bases, J lost 2 bases, and 5 bases stayed unmatched. The CDR3 sequence is 14 residues long. CDR3 sequence reads: CASSQSGGAYEQYF. In DNA form, the CDR3 reads TGCGCCAGCAGCCAGAGCGGGGGAGCCTACGAGCAGTACTTC.

The V call is TRBV2, the J call TRBJ1-1, with D perhaps TRBD1 (6 bases). The CDR3 runs to 14 residues. V shed 6 bases and J shed 2 bases, with 13 bases lying between them. CDR1 is SNHLY, CDR2 FYNNEI, per germline. CDR3 sequence: CASRTGQLNTEAFF. The CDR3 region has the DNA TGTGCCAGCAGGACGGGACAACTCAACACTGAAGCTTTCTTT.

The chain carries TRBV5-1 and TRBJ2-1, with D perhaps matching TRBD1 (5 bases). Trimming took off 0 bases at V and 7 bases at J, with 14 bases between the two ends. There are 15 residues in the CDR3. CDR1 SGHRS and CDR2 YFSETQ come from the germline V gene. CDR3 sequence reads: CASSLEGYRLNEQFF. CDR3 sequence (DNA): TGCGCCAGCAGCTTGGAGGGGTATAGGCTAAATGAGCAGTTCTTC.

This clone has only a few counts. J is TRBJ1-2 and V is TRBV5-1; D uncertain. Germline CDR1 reads SGHRS; CDR2 reads YFSETQ. V lost 1 base and J lost 7, with 11 bases in between. The CDR3 covers 13 residues. This CDR3 reads CASSLNRAGGYTF. CDR3 sequence (DNA): TGCGCCAGCAGCTTGAATAGGGCGGGTGGCTACACCTTC. Drawing the rest from reference TRBV5-1 and TRBJ1-2, the complete variable domain is KAGVTQTPRYLIKTRGQQVTLSCSPISGHRSVSWYQQTPGQGLQFLFEYFSETQRNKGNFPGRFSGRQFSNSRSEMNVSTLELGDSALYLCASSLNRAGGYTFGSGTRLTVV.